The rows below give T cell receptor beta chains drawn from one sample of a study of blood T cell repertoires in COVID-19. Only in-frame clones appear in the TCRdb table, and some are missing; sequencing was by immunoSEQ multiplex PCR. Of tens of thousands of clones detected, approximately 86% appear once; the ten largest clones hold roughly three fifths. The sample taken for sequencing was peripheral blood. The receptors stem from a man between 70 and 80 years old with acute or convalescent COVID-19. The CDR3 runs from the conserved cysteine through the conserved F or W. D genes are given only for firm matches. Only part of the rows carry a size: once, few, many, or a class if the clone is expanded.

CDR3 protein: CASRPGSAYEQYF; CDR3 DNA: TGTGCCAGCAGACCAGGGTCGGCCTACGAGCAGTACTTC; D gene: NA; J gene: TRBJ2-7; clone size: NA; V gene: TRBV6-5
CDR3 protein: CASSFWDSRITEAFF; CDR3 DNA: TGTGCCAGCAGCTTTTGGGACAGCCGAATCACTGAAGCTTTCTTT; D gene: TRBD1; J gene: TRBJ1-1; clone size: NA; V gene: TRBV7-2
CDR3 protein: CASSQGGEAGEGTDTQYF; CDR3 DNA: TGCGCCAGCAGCCAAGGGGGGGAAGCGGGAGAGGGGACAGATACGCAGTATTTT; D gene: TRBD2; J gene: TRBJ2-3; clone size: NA; V gene: TRBV4-1
CDR3 protein: CAWGISTVSYTF; CDR3 DNA: TGTGCCTGGGGAATTTCGACAGTTAGCTACACCTTC; D gene: NA; J gene: TRBJ1-2; clone size: NA; V gene: TRBV30
CDR3 protein: CSVPMTGELFF; CDR3 DNA: TGCAGCGTTCCCATGACAGGGGAGCTGTTTTTT; D gene: NA; J gene: TRBJ2-2; clone size: NA; V gene: TRBV29-1
CDR3 protein: CASSLGGYAYEQYF; CDR3 DNA: TGTGCCAGCAGTTTGGGGGGATATGCCTACGAGCAGTACTTC; D gene: NA; J gene: TRBJ2-7; clone size: NA; V gene: TRBV27
CDR3 protein: CASSPRSDKNTEAFF; CDR3 DNA: TGTGCCAGCAGCCCCCGGTCGGACAAGAACACTGAAGCTTTCTTT; D gene: NA; J gene: TRBJ1-1; clone size: NA; V gene: TRBV25-1
CDR3 protein: CASSLERAYYEQYF; CDR3 DNA: TGTGCCAGCAGCTTAGAGAGGGCCTACTACGAGCAGTACTTC; D gene: NA; J gene: TRBJ2-7; clone size: once; V gene: TRBV7-2
CDR3 protein: CASSFSGANTDTQYF; CDR3 DNA: TGCGCCAGCAGTTTCAGCGGGGCGAACACAGATACGCAGTATTTT; D gene: TRBD2; J gene: TRBJ2-3; clone size: NA; V gene: TRBV5-1
CDR3 protein: CASSLEQTGSYEQYF; CDR3 DNA: TGCGCCAGCAGCTTGGAACAGACAGGGTCCTACGAGCAGTACTTC; D gene: TRBD1; J gene: TRBJ2-7; clone size: NA; V gene: TRBV5-1
CDR3 protein: CASSSQGSGANVLTF; CDR3 DNA: TGTGCCAGCAGTTCCCAGGGGTCTGGGGCCAACGTCCTGACTTTC; D gene: NA; J gene: TRBJ2-6; clone size: NA; V gene: TRBV6-2/TRBV6-3
CDR3 protein: CASSQQVANQPQHF; CDR3 DNA: TGTGCCAGCAGTCAACAGGTTGCCAATCAGCCCCAGCATTTT; D gene: NA; J gene: TRBJ1-5; clone size: NA; V gene: TRBV7-8
CDR3 protein: CASSPRVSGGAGVSNEQFF; CDR3 DNA: TGTGCCAGCAGCCCTAGGGTTAGCGGGGGGGCTGGGGTAAGCAATGAGCAGTTCTTC; D gene: TRBD2; J gene: TRBJ2-1; clone size: NA; V gene: TRBV7-6
CDR3 protein: CASTARSNQPQHF; CDR3 DNA: TGTGCCAGCACCGCTAGAAGCAATCAGCCCCAGCATTTT; D gene: NA; J gene: TRBJ1-5; clone size: NA; V gene: TRBV2
CDR3 protein: CSASRSYSNQPQHF; CDR3 DNA: TGCAGTGCTAGTAGGAGCTATAGCAATCAGCCCCAGCATTTT; D gene: NA; J gene: TRBJ1-5; clone size: NA; V gene: TRBV20-1
CDR3 protein: CATQTSGGNEQFF; CDR3 DNA: TGTGCCACACAGACTAGCGGGGGTAATGAGCAGTTCTTC; D gene: TRBD2; J gene: TRBJ2-1; clone size: NA; V gene: TRBV30
CDR3 protein: CASSPRFEMWDREASTEAFF; CDR3 DNA: TGTGCCAGCTCACCACGCTTCGAAATGTGGGACAGGGAGGCAAGCACTGAAGCTTTCTTT; D gene: TRBD1; J gene: TRBJ1-1; clone size: few; V gene: TRBV18
CDR3 protein: CASSGLAGVGYEQYF; CDR3 DNA: TGTGCCAGCAGTGGACTAGCGGGAGTCGGATACGAGCAGTACTTC; D gene: TRBD2; J gene: TRBJ2-7; clone size: NA; V gene: TRBV28
CDR3 protein: CASSYDTGVYGYTF; CDR3 DNA: TGTGCCAGCAGCTACGACACAGGGGTCTATGGCTACACCTTC; D gene: TRBD1; J gene: TRBJ1-2; clone size: NA; V gene: TRBV7-2
CDR3 protein: CASSRGSGRVYEQFF; CDR3 DNA: TGCGCCAGCAGCCGAGGAAGCGGGAGGGTATATGAGCAGTTCTTC; D gene: TRBD2; J gene: TRBJ2-1; clone size: once; V gene: TRBV4-3
CDR3 protein: CASSQVGAGTDTQYF; CDR3 DNA: TGTGCCAGCAGCCAAGTGGGAGCCGGCACAGATACGCAGTATTTT; D gene: NA; J gene: TRBJ2-3; clone size: NA; V gene: TRBV3-1/TRBV3-2
CDR3 protein: CASSPGQFDTEAFF; CDR3 DNA: TGCGCCAGCAGCCCGGGACAGTTCGACACTGAAGCTTTCTTT; D gene: TRBD1; J gene: TRBJ1-1; clone size: NA; V gene: TRBV4-1
CDR3 protein: CAWSSQTSGRAYEQYF; CDR3 DNA: TGTGCCTGGAGTTCTCAGACTAGCGGGAGGGCTTACGAGCAGTACTTC; D gene: TRBD2; J gene: TRBJ2-7; clone size: NA; V gene: TRBV30
CDR3 protein: CASSPRQGNTEAFF; CDR3 DNA: TGTGCCAGCAGCCCCCGACAGGGGAACACTGAAGCTTTCTTT; D gene: TRBD1; J gene: TRBJ1-1; clone size: NA; V gene: TRBV9
CDR3 protein: CASSLVVSTEAFF; CDR3 DNA: TGTGCCAGCAGCTTAGTGGTGAGCACTGAAGCTTTCTTT; D gene: NA; J gene: TRBJ1-1; clone size: NA; V gene: TRBV7-9
CDR3 protein: CASSPHVTGANEKLFF; CDR3 DNA: TGTGCCAGCAGCCCCCACGTGACAGGGGCAAATGAAAAACTGTTTTTT; D gene: TRBD1; J gene: TRBJ1-4; clone size: NA; V gene: TRBV4-2
CDR3 protein: CASRSFAGVGEQYF; CDR3 DNA: TGCGCCAGCCGTTCGTTTGCGGGGGTCGGCGAGCAGTACTTC; D gene: TRBD2; J gene: TRBJ2-7; clone size: once; V gene: TRBV5-1
CDR3 protein: CARSGVYGYTF; CDR3 DNA: TGTGCCAGAAGCGGAGTTTATGGCTACACCTTC; D gene: NA; J gene: TRBJ1-2; clone size: NA; V gene: TRBV5-3
CDR3 protein: CAISESQGDQPQHF; CDR3 DNA: TGTGCCATCAGTGAGTCGCAGGGGGATCAGCCCCAGCATTTT; D gene: TRBD1; J gene: TRBJ1-5; clone size: NA; V gene: TRBV10-3
CDR3 protein: CASTSGTGLDEQFF; CDR3 DNA: TGTGCCAGCACCTCCGGGACAGGGTTGGATGAGCAGTTCTTC; D gene: TRBD1; J gene: TRBJ2-1; clone size: NA; V gene: TRBV7-2
CDR3 protein: CASSLGVGGETEQYF; CDR3 DNA: TGTGCCAGCAGCTTGGGGGTAGGGGGCGAAACTGAGCAGTACTTC; D gene: TRBD1; J gene: TRBJ2-7; clone size: NA; V gene: TRBV5-6
CDR3 protein: CAWCPGANYGYTF; CDR3 DNA: TGTGCCTGGTGCCCAGGGGCTAACTATGGCTACACCTTC; D gene: NA; J gene: TRBJ1-2; clone size: NA; V gene: TRBV30
CDR3 protein: CASSFGQGKGYTF; CDR3 DNA: TGTGCCAGCAGCTTCGGACAGGGGAAAGGCTACACCTTC; D gene: TRBD1; J gene: TRBJ1-2; clone size: NA; V gene: TRBV5-4
CDR3 protein: CATSRDRGWDQPQHF; CDR3 DNA: TGTGCCACCAGCAGAGATCGGGGATGGGATCAGCCCCAGCATTTT; D gene: NA; J gene: TRBJ1-5; clone size: NA; V gene: TRBV15
CDR3 protein: CASSTLTVTSHQPQHF; CDR3 DNA: TGTGCCAGCAGCACGTTGACAGTAACTTCTCATCAGCCCCAGCATTTT; D gene: NA; J gene: TRBJ1-5; clone size: NA; V gene: TRBV6-2/TRBV6-3
CDR3 protein: CASSPRGTESSYEQYF; CDR3 DNA: TGTGCCAGCTCACCGCGAGGGACAGAGAGCTCCTACGAGCAGTACTTC; D gene: TRBD1; J gene: TRBJ2-7; clone size: once; V gene: TRBV18
CDR3 protein: CASSPRAGGLPGQPQHF; CDR3 DNA: TGTGCCAGCAGTCCGCGGGCAGGGGGCCTGCCTGGGCAGCCCCAGCATTTT; D gene: TRBD1; J gene: TRBJ1-5; clone size: NA; V gene: TRBV28
CDR3 protein: CASSQDLSGSSYEQYF; CDR3 DNA: TGTGCCAGCAGCCAAGATCTTAGCGGGAGCTCCTACGAGCAGTACTTC; D gene: TRBD2; J gene: TRBJ2-7; clone size: NA; V gene: TRBV4-2
CDR3 protein: CASSLASLNTEAFF; CDR3 DNA: TGTGCCAGCAGCTTAGCGAGCTTGAACACTGAAGCTTTCTTT; D gene: NA; J gene: TRBJ1-1; clone size: NA; V gene: TRBV7-8
CDR3 protein: CAISEGTGTRFSGANVLTF; CDR3 DNA: TGTGCCATCAGTGAGGGGACCGGGACAAGGTTCTCTGGGGCCAACGTCCTGACTTTC; D gene: NA; J gene: TRBJ2-6; clone size: NA; V gene: TRBV10-3
CDR3 protein: CASSLGRTEAFF; CDR3 DNA: TGTGCCAGCAGCTTAGGGCGGACTGAAGCTTTCTTT; D gene: NA; J gene: TRBJ1-1; clone size: NA; V gene: TRBV7-2
CDR3 protein: CAISENPWTGRAEAFF; CDR3 DNA: TGTGCCATCAGTGAAAACCCTTGGACAGGGCGAGCTGAAGCTTTCTTT; D gene: TRBD1; J gene: TRBJ1-1; clone size: NA; V gene: TRBV10-3
CDR3 protein: CASSSPGQLSGNTIYF; CDR3 DNA: TGTGCCAGCAGTTCACCGGGACAACTCTCTGGAAACACCATATATTTT; D gene: NA; J gene: TRBJ1-3; clone size: NA; V gene: TRBV5-4
CDR3 protein: CATSRDLSSPLDNEQFF; CDR3 DNA: TGTGCCACCAGCAGAGATTTAAGCTCCCCCTTGGACAATGAGCAGTTCTTC; D gene: NA; J gene: TRBJ2-1; clone size: NA; V gene: TRBV15
CDR3 protein: CASSQRPSGIYYGYTF; CDR3 DNA: TGTGCCAGCAGCCAAAGGCCCTCGGGGATCTACTATGGCTACACCTTC; D gene: NA; J gene: TRBJ1-2; clone size: NA; V gene: TRBV3-1/TRBV3-2
CDR3 protein: CASSLGQGGNQPQHF; CDR3 DNA: TGCGCCAGCAGCTTGGGGCAGGGGGGCAATCAGCCCCAGCATTTT; D gene: TRBD1; J gene: TRBJ1-5; clone size: NA; V gene: TRBV5-1
CDR3 protein: CATSNVGGATRQYF; CDR3 DNA: TGTGCCACCAGCAACGTGGGAGGCGCCACGAGGCAGTACTTC; D gene: NA; J gene: TRBJ2-7; clone size: NA; V gene: TRBV15
CDR3 protein: CASSQLSPGGELFF; CDR3 DNA: TGTGCCAGCAGCCAACTCTCCCCGGGCGGGGAGCTGTTTTTT; D gene: NA; J gene: TRBJ2-2; clone size: NA; V gene: TRBV3-1/TRBV3-2
CDR3 protein: CASSVVPGQVNTGELFF; CDR3 DNA: TGTGCCAGCAGTGTTGTCCCGGGACAGGTTAACACCGGGGAGCTGTTTTTT; D gene: TRBD1; J gene: TRBJ2-2; clone size: NA; V gene: TRBV25-1
CDR3 protein: CASSSTGVLYEKLFF; CDR3 DNA: TGTGCCAGCAGCTCCACAGGGGTACTATACGAAAAACTGTTTTTT; D gene: TRBD1; J gene: TRBJ1-4; clone size: NA; V gene: TRBV7-9
CDR3 protein: CASILTNTGELFF; CDR3 DNA: TGTGCCAGCATCCTTACGAACACCGGGGAGCTGTTTTTT; D gene: NA; J gene: TRBJ2-2; clone size: NA; V gene: TRBV6-5
CDR3 protein: CASSRSGRLGETQYF; CDR3 DNA: TGTGCCAGCAGTCGTAGCGGGAGGCTAGGGGAGACCCAGTACTTC; D gene: TRBD2; J gene: TRBJ2-5; clone size: NA; V gene: TRBV27
CDR3 protein: CASSGTVESPLHF; CDR3 DNA: TGCGCCAGCTCCGGGACAGTCGAGTCACCCCTCCACTTT; D gene: TRBD1; J gene: TRBJ1-6; clone size: NA; V gene: TRBV10-2
CDR3 protein: CASRLRTSGSAGELFF; CDR3 DNA: TGTGCCAGCAGGCTACGGACTAGCGGGAGTGCCGGGGAGCTGTTTTTT; D gene: TRBD2; J gene: TRBJ2-2; clone size: NA; V gene: TRBV2